This TCR beta chain appears in the sequencing data of a study of blood T cell repertoires in COVID-19. Method: immunoSEQ multiplex PCR; TCRdb's copy keeps in-frame clones and lacks some. The sample contains roughly 78,000 clones, about 89% of which appear only once. Sequencing used peripheral blood. This receptor was taken from an older woman with acute or convalescent COVID-19.

In DNA, the CDR3 is TGTGCCAGTAGTATAGATCGAGCTCATGGAAACACCATATATTTT. This gives the protein CASSIDRAHGNTIYF. V and J are TRBV19 and TRBJ1-3; no firm D call. CDR1 and CDR2 (germline): LNHDA, SQIVND (reference sequence). The V end was cut by 0 bases, the J end by 3 bases, with 9 bases between. The CDR3 spans 15 residues.